Detailed here is one TCR beta chain. Its matching antigen is unknown. CDR3 length: 15 amino acids. V gave up 4 bases and J gave up 0 bases, with 12 bases separating them. CDR1 is MNHEY and CDR2 is SVGAGI in the germline V gene. These data come from a study of cytomegalovirus exposure and HLA in healthy donors. Study as a whole: The use of the same platform for the approximately 130 validation repertoires and the 550 to 850 first-cohort repertoires was reported by a later analysis.

Points from the study as a whole: Among TCR beta chains, those listed as cytomegalovirus-associated numbered around 160.

Clones were sequenced by immunoSEQ multiplex PCR, and TCRdb holds only the in-frame ones, with some missing. The sample has about 280,000 clones, roughly 90% seen once. This clonotype was sampled from a woman aged 18-30 years in good health and CMV-seronegative. The rearrangement uses TRBV6-5 and TRBJ1-1, with D unclear. Specimen: PBMCs. The CDR3 reads CASSLGEQMNTEAFF. CDR3 sequence (DNA): TGTGCCAGCAGTTTGGGCGAACAGATGAACACTGAAGCTTTCTTT.